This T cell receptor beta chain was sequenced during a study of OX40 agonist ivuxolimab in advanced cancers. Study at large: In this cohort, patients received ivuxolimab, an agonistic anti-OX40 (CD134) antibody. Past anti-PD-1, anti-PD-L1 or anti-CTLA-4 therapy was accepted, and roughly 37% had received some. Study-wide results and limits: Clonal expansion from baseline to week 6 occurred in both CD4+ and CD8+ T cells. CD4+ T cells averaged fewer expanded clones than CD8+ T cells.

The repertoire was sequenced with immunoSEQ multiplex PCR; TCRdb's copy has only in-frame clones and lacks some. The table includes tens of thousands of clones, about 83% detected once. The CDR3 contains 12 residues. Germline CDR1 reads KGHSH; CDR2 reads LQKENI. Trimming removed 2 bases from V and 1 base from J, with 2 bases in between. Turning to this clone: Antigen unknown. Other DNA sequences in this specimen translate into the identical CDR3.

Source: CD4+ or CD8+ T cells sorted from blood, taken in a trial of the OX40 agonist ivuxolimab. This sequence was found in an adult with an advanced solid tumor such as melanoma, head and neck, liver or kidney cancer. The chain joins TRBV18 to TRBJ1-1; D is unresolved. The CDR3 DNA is TGTGCCAGCTCACCAGGGAACACTGAAGCTTTCTTT. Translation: CASSPGNTEAFF.